These T cell receptor beta chains were read from a single sample in a study of shared clonotypes between healthy human individuals. Some clones are missing from TCRdb's copy, which holds only in-frame ones; the method was immunoSEQ multiplex PCR. Of around 2.5 million clones in the sample, 93% were seen once. The sequencing input was naive CD4+ T cells from PBMCs. The receptors stem from a man younger than 30 in good health. Some clones in this sample may be carry-over from other donors' samples. Each CDR3 is given with its conserved first and last residue. D genes are given only for firm matches. Only part of the rows carry a size: once, few, many, or a class if the clone is expanded.

V gene	clone size	J gene	D gene	CDR3 protein	CDR3 DNA
TRBV19	-	TRBJ1-1	TRBD1	CASTKDRGNTEAFF	TGTGCCAGTACCAAGGACAGGGGGAACACTGAAGCTTTCTTT
TRBV28	-	TRBJ2-3	TRBD1	CASSAPSGTGTDTQYF	TGTGCCAGCAGTGCCCCCTCCGGGACAGGCACAGATACGCAGTATTTT
TRBV7-6	-	TRBJ2-4	TRBD2	CASSAGGGRGIQYF	TGTGCCAGCAGCGCGGGGGGAGGGCGAGGCATTCAGTACTTC
TRBV19	-	TRBJ2-1	-	CASSKDGTSYNEQFF	TGTGCCAGTAGTAAAGACGGCACCTCCTACAATGAGCAGTTCTTC
TRBV5-1	-	TRBJ2-5	-	CASSAGLEETQYF	TGCGCCAGCAGCGCCGGACTCGAAGAGACCCAGTACTTC
TRBV12-5	-	TRBJ1-1	TRBD1	CASGMGQFTEAFF	TGTGCTAGTGGTATGGGACAGTTCACTGAAGCTTTCTTT
TRBV5-1	-	TRBJ2-5	TRBD2	CASGGSGSLMETQYF	TGCGCCAGCGGGGGGAGCGGGAGCTTGATGGAGACCCAGTACTTC
TRBV21-1	-	TRBJ2-1	-	CASSKANRTFRSYNEQFF	TGTGCCAGCAGCAAGGCTAATAGGACGTTCCGGTCGTACAATGAGCAGTTCTTC
TRBV11-2	-	TRBJ2-5	-	CASSLVGGRIETQYF	TGTGCCAGCAGCTTAGTAGGGGGGCGCATAGAGACCCAGTACTTC
TRBV6-1	-	TRBJ2-7	TRBD2	CASSEAGRGGEQYF	TGTGCCAGCAGTGAAGCGGGGCGGGGGGGAGAGCAGTACTTC
TRBV19	-	TRBJ1-3	-	CASSIRPHQTSGNTIYF	TGTGCCAGTAGTATTCGGCCTCATCAAACCTCTGGAAACACCATATATTTT
TRBV5-1	-	TRBJ2-7	-	CASSLISQPGSYEQYF	TGCGCCAGCAGCTTGATTAGCCAGCCGGGGTCCTACGAGCAGTACTTC
TRBV5-4	-	TRBJ2-1	-	CASSPSWGSYNEQFF	TGTGCCAGCAGCCCATCCTGGGGCTCCTACAATGAGCAGTTCTTC
TRBV5-5	-	TRBJ1-2	-	CASSGQNYGYTF	TGTGCCAGCAGCGGACAGAACTATGGCTACACCTTC
TRBV7-8	-	TRBJ2-7	-	CASSLARAGQYF	TGTGCCAGCAGCCTGGCCAGGGCAGGGCAGTACTTC
TRBV7-7	-	TRBJ2-3	TRBD2	CASSLGTSGYTDTQYF	TGTGCCAGCAGCTTAGGGACTAGCGGGTACACAGATACGCAGTATTTT
TRBV21-1	-	TRBJ1-3	-	CASSNKVATDKGNTIYF	TGTGCCAGCAGCAACAAAGTGGCAACGGATAAGGGAAACACCATATATTTT
TRBV2	-	TRBJ1-2	-	CASSRGENYGYTF	TGTGCCAGCAGTAGAGGGGAGAACTATGGCTACACCTTC
TRBV5-1	-	TRBJ2-7	-	CASSISTGYFTDEQYF	TGCGCCAGCAGCATTAGTACAGGGTACTTTACAGACGAGCAGTACTTC
TRBV6-5	-	TRBJ2-7	TRBD2	CASSYSRTSGVQYF	TGTGCCAGCAGTTACTCGAGGACTAGTGGCGTGCAGTACTTC
TRBV5-1	-	TRBJ1-2	-	CASSRLGPGASNGYTF	TGCGCCAGCAGCAGACTGGGCCCAGGGGCTAGCAATGGCTACACCTTC
TRBV5-1	-	TRBJ2-1	-	CASSLGGVDNEQFF	TGCGCCAGCAGCTTGGGAGGGGTTGACAATGAGCAGTTCTTC
TRBV7-2	-	TRBJ2-1	TRBD1	CASSWNRGTYNEQFF	TGTGCCAGCAGCTGGAACAGGGGTACCTACAATGAGCAGTTCTTC
TRBV11-3	-	TRBJ2-5	-	CASSPGRGGETQYF	TGTGCCAGCAGCCCGGGCCGAGGTGGGGAGACCCAGTACTTC
TRBV6-6	-	TRBJ2-2	-	CASSSSDLNTGELFF	TGTGCCAGCAGCTCGTCGGACCTAAACACCGGGGAGCTGTTTTTT
TRBV19	-	TRBJ2-7	TRBD1	CASSPGTDINEQYF	TGTGCCAGTAGTCCCGGGACAGACATAAACGAGCAGTACTTC
TRBV7-9	-	TRBJ2-1	TRBD1	CASSPGGHEQFF	TGTGCCAGCAGTCCAGGGGGCCATGAGCAGTTCTTC
TRBV10-3	-	TRBJ2-2	-	CATETTGSANTGELFF	TGTGCCACCGAGACTACAGGATCCGCGAACACCGGGGAGCTGTTTTTT
TRBV11-2	-	TRBJ1-1	-	CASSPAHREAFF	TGTGCCAGCAGCCCGGCCCATAGGGAAGCTTTCTTT
TRBV7-7	-	TRBJ2-3	-	CASSFGPSGTDTQYF	TGTGCCAGCAGCTTCGGGCCTAGCGGCACAGATACGCAGTATTTT
TRBV13	-	TRBJ1-1	-	CASSFKRLAFF	TGTGCCAGCAGCTTTAAGAGACTGGCTTTCTTT
TRBV6-6	-	TRBJ1-1	-	CASTHPGSHEAFF	TGTGCCAGCACTCACCCAGGGAGTCATGAAGCTTTCTTT
TRBV4-1	-	TRBJ1-3	TRBD1	CASSQKDRGRGNTIYF	TGCGCCAGCAGCCAAAAGGACAGGGGGCGAGGAAACACCATATATTTT
TRBV10-3	-	TRBJ2-3	-	CAISESGDPSTDTQYF	TGTGCCATCAGTGAGTCCGGGGACCCCAGCACAGATACGCAGTATTTT
TRBV5-1	-	TRBJ2-7	TRBD2	CASRSMGTTGTSGRRAPYEQYF	TGCGCCAGCAGGTCCATGGGGACCACCGGGACTAGCGGGAGGAGGGCCCCCTACGAGCAGTACTTC
TRBV7-9	-	TRBJ1-1	-	CASSLGAIPWNTEAFF	TGTGCCAGCAGCTTAGGTGCTATCCCCTGGAACACTGAAGCTTTCTTT
TRBV11-1	-	TRBJ2-7	TRBD2	CASSLPGAGGAYEQYF	TGTGCCAGCAGCTTACCGGGAGCGGGAGGGGCCTACGAGCAGTACTTC
TRBV19	once	TRBJ2-5	-	CASSIVTKETQYF	TGTGCCAGTAGTATAGTAACCAAGGAGACCCAGTACTTC
TRBV4-1	-	TRBJ1-4	-	CASSRTATNEKLFF	TGCGCCAGCAGCCGGACAGCAACTAATGAAAAACTGTTTTTT
TRBV21-1	-	TRBJ2-1	-	CASAHRGAASYNEQFF	TGTGCCAGCGCTCATCGCGGGGCGGCGTCCTACAATGAGCAGTTCTTC
TRBV7-2	-	TRBJ2-3	-	CASSFKMPDTQYF	TGTGCCAGCAGCTTTAAAATGCCCGATACGCAGTATTTT
TRBV4-2	-	TRBJ2-5	-	CASSQERGTQYF	TGTGCCAGCAGCCAAGAAAGGGGGACCCAGTACTTC
TRBV30	few	TRBJ1-1	TRBD1	CAWSSTGFTEAFF	TGTGCCTGGAGCTCGACAGGGTTCACTGAAGCTTTCTTT
TRBV2	-	TRBJ1-2	-	CASSARIYGYTF	TGTGCCAGCAGTGCCAGGATCTATGGCTACACCTTC
TRBV6-1	-	TRBJ1-2	-	CASSDRNYGYTF	TGTGCCAGCAGTGACCGTAACTATGGCTACACCTTC
TRBV19	-	TRBJ2-6	-	CASSRGVSSGANVLTF	TGTGCCAGTAGTCGAGGCGTAAGCTCTGGGGCCAACGTCCTGACTTTC
TRBV6-1	-	TRBJ2-4	-	CASGEDTYLAKNIQYF	TGTGCCAGCGGTGAAGACACATACTTAGCCAAAAACATTCAGTACTTC
TRBV30	-	TRBJ1-1	TRBD1	CAWSALTGGTEAFF	TGTGCCTGGAGTGCCTTGACAGGGGGCACTGAAGCTTTCTTT
TRBV30	-	TRBJ1-6	TRBD1	CACNLGQTSSYNSPLHF	TGTGCCTGCAATCTGGGACAGACGAGCTCCTATAATTCACCCCTCCACTTT
TRBV4-1	-	TRBJ1-2	TRBD1	CASSQAGQGIYGYTF	TGCGCCAGCAGCCAAGCGGGACAGGGAATCTATGGCTACACCTTC
TRBV5-1	-	TRBJ2-7	-	CASSWAPLNEQYF	TGCGCCAGCAGCTGGGCACCCCTGAACGAGCAGTACTTC
TRBV7-9	-	TRBJ2-1	TRBD2	CASSLVGLAGERNEQFF	TGTGCCAGCAGCTTAGTAGGACTAGCGGGAGAGAGGAATGAGCAGTTCTTC
TRBV28	-	TRBJ2-7	-	CASSLRDTSSYEQYF	TGTGCCAGCAGTTTAAGGGACACTAGCTCCTACGAGCAGTACTTC